The 15 T cell receptor beta chains listed next were all sequenced from one sample in a study of preoperative IRX-2 immunotherapy in early breast cancer. The assay was immunoSEQ multiplex PCR, and TCRdb's table has in-frame clones only and misses some. Of about 98,000 clones in the sample, 75% to 90% were seen once. As for treatment: preoperative locoregional IRX-2 cytokine immunotherapy. The source was tumor tissue, collected after IRX-2 immunotherapy. Receptors were obtained from a human donor with breast cancer.

The chain recombines TRBV28 with TRBJ1-3; D gene unclear. Germline V gene sequence: CDR1 MDHEN, CDR2 SYDVKM. Trimming left V 5 bases short and J 8 bases short, with 16 bases between. This CDR3 region has 14 residues. CDR3 region: CASSADPAGDTIYF. The CDR3, as DNA: TGTGCCAGCAGTGCGGATCCCGCGGGAGACACCATATATTTT.

The chain links TRBV7-7 to TRBJ2-5, with D tentatively TRBD1 (5 bases). V lost 8 bases to trimming and J lost 0 bases, with 13 bases between them. The CDR3 loop spans 14 amino acids. The germline gives CDR1 SSHAT, CDR2 FNYEAQ (reference sequence). The CDR3 is CASSRQKYQETQYF. CDR3 DNA: TGTGCCAGCTCCCGACAGAAGTACCAAGAGACCCAGTACTTC.

This clone came up many times. CDR3 coding DNA: TGTGCCAGCACCTCCGGGTCCACGGGCGAGCAGTACTTC. Protein product: CASTSGSTGEQYF. The rearrangement joins TRBV6-8 to TRBJ2-7; D call uncertain. Deletions cut 7 bases from V and 6 bases from J, with 16 bases between. The CDR3 consists of 13 residues. CDR1 and CDR2 from the germline V gene are MNHGY and SAAAGT.

V usage is TRBV6-8 and J usage is TRBJ1-2, with D uncertain. CDR3 length: 12 residues. From germline, CDR1 is MNHGY and CDR2 SAAAGT. Trimming stripped 8 bases from V and 4 bases from J, with 11 bases between. The CDR3 loop is CASGVGSYGYTF. The CDR3 region has the DNA TGTGCCAGCGGGGTAGGGTCCTATGGCTACACCTTC.

This rearrangement joins TRBV5-1 to TRBJ1-4; D may be TRBD1 (5 bases). Germline V CDR1 and CDR2: SGHRS, YFSETQ. Deletions cut 0 bases from V and 4 bases from J, with 13 bases between. The CDR3 spans 16 residues. The CDR3 DNA sequence: TGCGCCAGCAGCTTGGTCACAGGTGCGATTAATGAAAAACTGTTTTTT. Translating gives CASSLVTGAINEKLFF.

The rearrangement joins TRBV28 to TRBJ2-7, with TRBD1 as a possible D gene (5 bases). Deletions cut 7 bases from V and 11 bases from J, with 24 bases between. Germline values: CDR1 MDHEN, CDR2 SYDVKM. This CDR3 has 14 residues. CDR3 in amino acids: CASTSPHSTVVKYF. The CDR3 bases are TGTGCCAGCACCTCCCCTCACTCGACAGTCGTGAAGTACTTC.

The V and J genes are TRBV19 and TRBJ1-1, with no clear D. The CDR3 length is 12 residues. V was shortened by 5 bases and J by 7 bases, with 11 bases between the two germline ends. The germline V gene has CDR1 LNHDA and CDR2 SQIVND (reference sequence). CDR3 protein: CASSDRRDEAFF. DNA for the CDR3: TGTGCCAGTAGTGACCGCCGTGATGAAGCTTTCTTT. Using reference TRBV19 and TRBJ1-1 for the parts outside the CDR3, the full variable domain is DGGITQSPKYLFRKEGQNVTLSCEQNLNHDAMYWYRQDPGQGLRLIYYSQIVNDFQKGDIAEGYSVSREKKESFPLTVTSAQKNPTAFYLCASSDRRDEAFFGQGTRLTVV.

The chain carries TRBV15 and TRBJ1-1; D gene ambiguous. Germline-derived CDR1 and CDR2 are LNHNV and YYDKDF (reference sequence). This CDR3 comprises 14 residues. Deletions cut 4 bases from V and 1 base from J, with 10 bases between. CDR3 protein: CATSKQGGNTEAFF. The CDR3 DNA follows: TGTGCCACCAGCAAGCAAGGCGGGAACACTGAAGCTTTCTTT.

CDR3 in amino acids: CSVRTGYSNQPQHF. The CDR3 DNA sequence: TGCAGCGTTCGGACAGGGTATAGCAATCAGCCCCAGCATTTT. The chain combines TRBV29-1 with TRBJ1-5, with 8 nucleotides matching TRBD1. V lost 5 bases and J lost 0; bases outside the gene matches: 3. Looked up from germline, CDR1 is SQVTM and CDR2 is ANQGSEA. The CDR3 length is 14 residues.

The V call is TRBV19, the J call TRBJ1-1, with D hard to call. Germline values: CDR1 LNHDA, CDR2 SQIVND (reference sequence). This CDR3 is 16 amino acids long. Trimming shortened V by 6 bases and J by 4 bases, and 21 bases separated the two germline ends. CDR3 bases: TGTGCCAGTAGCGTCACAACCGGGTCGCAAGCCACTGAAGCTTTCTTT. This gives the protein CASSVTTGSQATEAFF.

This chain joins TRBV6-8 and TRBJ1-1; weak D call: TRBD1 (6 bases). CDR1 MNHGY and CDR2 SAAAGT come from the germline V gene. The CDR3 is 13 amino acids. The ends were cut back, 11 bases at V and 6 bases at J, with 19 bases in the middle. This chain's CDR3 is CAAMTGSGSEAFF. In nucleotides, the CDR3 is TGTGCCGCAATGACAGGATCTGGGTCTGAAGCTTTCTTT.

This sequence joins TRBV5-1 and TRBJ1-1; TRBD1 aligns across 8 bases. The J segment lost 5 bases and the V segment lost 4 bases, leaving 7 bases of the junction unmatched. The germline gives CDR1 SGHRS, CDR2 YFSETQ. CDR3 length equals 14 residues. The CDR3 DNA reads TGCGCCAGCAGCCAAGGACAGGGACGGACTGAAGCTTTCTTT. It codes for CASSQGQGRTEAFF.

J is TRBJ2-3 and V is TRBV1; the table's D call, TRBD2, was not checked against the DNA. TRBV1 is recorded as a pseudogene. The CDR3 is made up of 16 amino acids. CDR3 in amino acids: CASSRNAGGATDTQYF. In DNA, the CDR3 is TGCGCCAGCAGCCGCAACGCGGGGGGAGCCACAGATACGCAGTATTTT.

The J gene is TRBJ2-4, the V gene TRBV19; possibly TRBD2 for D (7 bases). With 1 base removed from V and 1 base from J, the gap between germline ends came to 11 bases. CDR1 is LNHDA and CDR2 is SQIVND in the germline V gene (reference sequence). The CDR3 contains 16 residues. In nucleotides, the CDR3 is TGTGCCAGTAGTATAGGCGGGGGCCTGGCCAAAAACATTCAGTACTTC. This translates into CASSIGGGLAKNIQYF.

V usage is TRBV15 and J usage is TRBJ2-1, with TRBD1 matching over 8 bases. From germline, CDR1 is LNHNV and CDR2 YYDKDF (reference sequence). V shed 1 base and J 9 bases; nucleotides not matched to a gene: 8. This CDR3 comprises 15 residues. Here the CDR3 reads CATSRVDRDLREQFF. In nucleotides, the CDR3 is TGTGCCACCAGCAGAGTGGACAGGGATTTGCGTGAGCAGTTCTTC.